Below, 21 T cell receptor beta chains from the same sample are listed, as sequenced in a study of long-term antiretroviral therapy in people with HIV. Assay version v3.0 of immunoSEQ was used, and it was run at survey level. The method was immunoSEQ multiplex PCR; TCRdb's version includes in-frame clones alone and lacks a portion of them. The sample lists some 23,000 clones, just over 85% occurring once. The sequenced sample was unsorted PBMCs, obtained about 4.5 years after starting antiretroviral therapy. These receptors were obtained from a man in his thirties or forties with HIV.

The chain joins TRBV10-3 to TRBJ2-3, with D uncertain. Germline loops: CDR1 ENHRY, CDR2 SYGVKD. Deletions cut 0 bases from V and 1 base from J, with 8 bases between. The CDR3 has 15 residues. The CDR3 region has the DNA TGTGCCATCAGTGAGTCGGGTTGGGGCACAGATACGCAGTATTTT. Translation gives CAISESGWGTDTQYF.

The CDR3 DNA sequence: TGCGCCAGCAGCCAAGAAGTCGGTGCAATCACAGATACGCAGTATTTT. Translated, it gives CASSQEVGAITDTQYF. The chain uses TRBV4-3 and TRBJ2-3; D unresolved. CDR1 is LGHNA and CDR2 is YSLEER in the germline V gene. This CDR3 contains 16 residues. The V gene lost 0 bases and the J gene lost 2 bases, with 12 bases spanning the gap.

The V call is TRBV5-4, the J call TRBJ2-5, with 9 bases aligning to TRBD2. V trimming: 4 bases; J trimming: 2 bases; junction bases outside the gene matches: 3. The CDR3 runs 14 residues. Per the germline V gene, CDR1 is SGHNT and CDR2 is YYREEE (reference sequence). The CDR3 bases are TGTGCCAGCAGCGATAGCGGGAGACAAGAGACCCAGTACTTC. As protein: CASSDSGRQETQYF.

This clone is a singleton in its sample. The chain uses TRBV6-6 and TRBJ1-1; 8 nucleotides agree with TRBD1. The CDR3 sequence is 12 residues long. The V gene's germline CDR1 is MNHNY and CDR2 SVGAGI (reference sequence). J lost 9 bases, V lost 6 bases, and 6 bases had no gene match. In DNA, the CDR3 is TGTGCCAGCAGGGTCAGGACAGGGCAAGCTTTCTTT. Protein sequence: CASRVRTGQAFF.

V is TRBV5-4 and J is TRBJ1-1; D remains ambiguous. The length of the CDR3 is 13 residues. V was cut by 1 base and J by 1 base, with 5 bases left in between. Germline V gives CDR1 SGHNT, CDR2 YYREEE (reference sequence). CDR3: CASSLRPNTEAFF. The CDR3 nucleotides read TGTGCCAGCAGCTTGCGACCGAACACTGAAGCTTTCTTT.

The chain carries TRBV7-8 and TRBJ2-1; a possible D gene is TRBD2 (6 bases). The CDR3 is made up of 12 amino acids. The germline CDR1 and CDR2 sequences are SGHVS and FQNEAQ. Deletions cut 5 bases from V and 5 bases from J, with 7 bases between. CDR3 in DNA: TGTGCCAGCAGCCGACTAGACAATGAGCAGTTCTTC. As protein: CASSRLDNEQFF.

The CDR3 coding sequence is TGTGCCAGCAGAATAGCGGCCCGGAGGGATGAGCAGTTCTTC. Translating gives CASRIAARRDEQFF. The chain employs TRBV11-2 and TRBJ2-1; the D gene is possibly TRBD2 (6 bases). V lost 6 bases, J lost 8 bases, and 17 bases lay in between. CDR1 and CDR2 from the germline V gene are SGHAT and FQNNGV. CDR3 length: 14 amino acids.

The sample holds a few counts of this clone. The CDR3 spells CASSGLGQGAYGYTF. Here the CDR3 DNA reads TGTGCCAGTAGTGGCTTAGGACAGGGTGCCTATGGCTACACCTTC. V is TRBV19 and J is TRBJ1-2; 8 nucleotides agree with TRBD1. This CDR3 spans 15 amino acids. Losses at the gene ends were 5 bases for V and 4 bases for J; bases not matched to a gene: 9. Germline loops: CDR1 LNHDA, CDR2 SQIVND (reference sequence).

V and J are TRBV27 and TRBJ1-2; possibly TRBD1 for D (5 bases). The CDR3 consists of 14 residues. V gave up 6 bases and J gave up 8 bases, with 19 bases separating them. Germline V CDR1 and CDR2: MNHEY, SMNVEV (reference sequence). CDR3 sequence (DNA): TGTGCCAGCAGCCCTCAATGGGGGGGACGAGGCTACACCTTC. This translates into CASSPQWGGRGYTF.

V and J are TRBV6-1 and TRBJ1-1; TRBD1 aligns across 8 bases. V lost 8 bases and J lost 6; bases outside the gene matches: 5. The CDR3 contains 12 residues. The V gene's germline CDR1 is MNHNS and CDR2 SASEGT. CDR3 in amino acids: CASVADRAEAFF. The CDR3 nucleotides are TGTGCCAGCGTGGCGGACAGGGCTGAAGCTTTCTTT.

The chain employs TRBV7-3 and TRBJ2-2; possible D gene TRBD1, 5 bases. The germline V gene encodes CDR1 SGHTA and CDR2 FQGTGA. This CDR3 has 14 amino acids. Trimming pared 4 bases from V and 5 bases from J, leaving 11 bases between. CDR3 DNA: TGTGCCAGCAGCTCAGGGTGGGAAACCGGGGAGCTGTTTTTT. Its protein is CASSSGWETGELFF.

This sequence joins TRBV29-1 and TRBJ1-5; TRBD1 might be the D (6 bases). From germline, CDR1 is SQVTM and CDR2 ANQGSEA. CDR3 length: 13 amino acids. Deletions cut 5 bases from V and 7 bases from J, with 15 bases between. In DNA, the CDR3 is TGCAGCGTTTCCACAGGGTTAGAACAGCCCCAGCATTTT. It specifies CSVSTGLEQPQHF.

The chain uses TRBV18 and TRBJ2-3, with 8 bases fitting TRBD1. The CDR3 is 15 residues long. After removal of 2 bases from V and 5 bases from J, the junction contained 6 bases not matched to a gene. Germline lookup yields CDR1 KGHSH and CDR2 LQKENI. CDR3 sequence: CASSPGGQVIDTQYF. Here the CDR3 DNA reads TGTGCCAGCTCACCAGGGGGACAGGTTATAGATACGCAGTATTTT.

The chain carries TRBV6-1 and TRBJ2-5, with D uncertain. Germline V gene sequence: CDR1 MNHNS, CDR2 SASEGT. The germline V and J ends were trimmed by 6 bases and 5 bases, with 10 bases remaining between them. CDR3 length: 12 residues. The CDR3 coding sequence is TGTGCCAGCAGGGAGCTCCGGGAGACCCAGTACTTC. Translation gives CASRELRETQYF.

DNA of the CDR3: TGTGCCAGCAGCTTGGACCGGGGGACATCCTACGAGCAGTACTTC. It is translated as CASSLDRGTSYEQYF. This chain joins TRBV5-4 and TRBJ2-7, with D perhaps assigned TRBD1 or TRBD2 (6 bases each). V lost 0 bases and J 1 base, leaving 11 bases between the germline ends. The CDR3 contains 15 residues. Germline V gene data show CDR1 as SGHNT and CDR2 as YYREEE (reference sequence).

The gene calls are TRBV27 and TRBJ1-2; tentative D call: TRBD1 (6 bases). V lost 7 bases to trimming and J lost 6 bases, with 18 bases between them. CDR1 and CDR2 from the germline V gene are MNHEY and SMNVEV (reference sequence). The CDR3 spans 14 residues. The CDR3 here is CASTGARGEDGYTF. In DNA, the CDR3 is TGTGCCAGCACGGGCGCAAGGGGGGAAGATGGCTACACCTTC.

J is TRBJ2-7 and V is TRBV5-4; 10 nucleotides agree with TRBD2. With V trimmed by 6 bases and J by 4 bases, 10 bases remained unmatched. The CDR3 runs to 15 residues. The germline V gene encodes CDR1 SGHNT and CDR2 YYREEE (reference sequence). CDR3 region: CASNYFSSGGYEQYF. DNA for the CDR3: TGTGCCAGCAACTACTTTTCTAGCGGGGGTTACGAGCAGTACTTC.

V and J are TRBV11-2 and TRBJ2-4; D uncertain. The CDR3 is made up of 14 amino acids. Germline V CDR1 and CDR2: SGHAT, FQNNGV. Trimming pared 5 bases from V and 5 bases from J, leaving 13 bases between. The CDR3 nucleotides read TGTGCCAGCAGCATCCAGCAGGACGAAAACATTCAGTACTTC. This codes for CASSIQQDENIQYF.

V and J are TRBV4-3 and TRBJ1-2; 7 bases fit TRBD1. The CDR3 contains 15 residues. Per germline, CDR1 LGHNA and CDR2 YSLEER. V was pared by 2 bases and J by 6 bases, with 9 bases of the junction left unmatched. This CDR3 is CASSQKTGKRDGYTF. The CDR3 DNA follows: TGCGCCAGCAGCCAAAAGACAGGGAAGAGGGATGGCTACACCTTC.

This clone has only a few counts. An end of the junction does not agree with germline; a read error may underlie this. The V call is TRBV10-3, the J call TRBJ2-7, with D perhaps TRBD1 (6 bases). The CDR3 is made up of 13 amino acids. Germline CDR1 reads ENHRY; CDR2 reads SYGVKD. CDR3 residues: CAISEPGQTMGNF. CDR3 coding DNA: TGTGCCATCAGTGAGCCAGGACAGACTATGGGGAACTTC.

The CDR3 sequence: CASSDASGRFEQYF. In DNA, the CDR3 is TGTGCCAGCAGTGACGCTAGCGGGAGGTTTGAGCAGTACTTC. The chain carries TRBV2 and TRBJ2-7, with TRBD2 matching over 11 bases. Trimming removed 3 bases from V and 7 bases from J; junction bases left unmatched: 5. The germline V gene has CDR1 SNHLY and CDR2 FYNNEI. CDR3 length: 14 amino acids.